The sequence of this TCR beta chain was determined in a study of blood T cell repertoires in COVID-19. Clones were sequenced by immunoSEQ multiplex PCR, and TCRdb holds only the in-frame ones, with some missing. The sample carries approximately 340,000 clones, approximately 90% recorded once. This clone was counted a single time. Participants were aged about 18 to 90 years from approximately 25 US areas. Cohort allocation depended upon clinical history that participants reported. Sequencing input: PBMCs or T cells enriched from blood (not recorded which). This clonotype was obtained from a woman aged 40 to 50 who had been exposed to COVID-19.

The chain's CDR3 is CASSLARVEKLFF. In nucleotides, the CDR3 is TGTGCCAGCAGTTTAGCCAGGGTTGAAAAACTGTTTTTT. The chain recombines TRBV12-3 or TRBV12-4 with TRBJ1-4, with D perhaps TRBD1 (5 bases). The V end was cut by 0 bases, the J end by 7 bases, with 6 bases between. This CDR3 contains 13 residues.